The 12 T cell receptor beta chains below were found in one sample sequenced in a study of OX40 agonist ivuxolimab in advanced cancers. Using immunoSEQ multiplex PCR, the repertoire was profiled, and TCRdb retains in-frame clones only, with some absent. The repertoire holds approximately 70,000 clones, 87% seen once, with around 0.79% in the top ten. This specimen was CD4+ or CD8+ T cells sorted from blood, taken in a trial of the OX40 agonist ivuxolimab. The receptor source for this set is an adult with an advanced solid tumor such as melanoma, head and neck, liver or kidney cancer.

The chain is built from TRBV5-1 and TRBJ2-3, with D perhaps assigned TRBD1 or TRBD2 (6 bases each). Germline lookup yields CDR1 SGHRS and CDR2 YFSETQ. V shed 5 bases and J shed 4 bases, with 8 bases lying between them. The CDR3 contains 12 residues. The DNA for the CDR3 is TGCGCCAGCAGTCGGGGGCCAGATACGCAGTATTTT. As protein: CASSRGPDTQYF.

The chain recombines TRBV11-2 with TRBJ1-5; D ambiguous. Deletions cut 0 bases from V and 1 base from J, with 16 bases between. The CDR3 length is 18 residues. Germline CDR1 and CDR2: SGHAT and FQNNGV. The CDR3 nucleotides are TGTGCCAGCAGCTTAGATTCAGCTGGAAGGGCCAGCAATCAGCCCCAGCATTTT. Translated, it gives CASSLDSAGRASNQPQHF. Combining the CDR3 with reference TRBV11-2 and TRBJ1-5 gives the whole variable domain EAGVAQSPRYKIIEKRQSVAFWCNPISGHATLYWYQQILGQGPKLLIQFQNNGVVDDSQLPKDRFSAERLKGVDSTLKIQPAKLEDSAVYLCASSLDSAGRASNQPQHFGDGTRLSIL.

V gene TRBV10-3 combines with J gene TRBJ2-5, with TRBD1 as a possible D gene (6 bases). CDR3 length: 13 amino acids. Per the germline V gene, CDR1 is ENHRY and CDR2 is SYGVKD. The ends were cut back, 4 bases at V and 5 bases at J, with 11 bases in the middle. The CDR3 region is CAISAGGRETQYF. CDR3 DNA: TGTGCCATCAGTGCTGGGGGCCGGGAGACCCAGTACTTC.

This chain joins TRBV7-8 and TRBJ2-4, with a tentative D call TRBD2 (5 bases). Germline assignment: CDR1 SGHVS and CDR2 FQNEAQ. The CDR3 has 16 residues. Between the trimmed V and J ends, which lost 5 bases and 4 bases, there was a span of 18 bases. This chain's CDR3 is CASSPTNNPGKNIQYF. Written as DNA, the CDR3 is TGTGCCAGCAGCCCGACGAACAACCCGGGAAAAAACATTCAGTACTTC. Filled out from reference TRBV7-8 and TRBJ2-4, the complete variable domain reads GAGVSQSPRYKVAKRGQDVALRCDPISGHVSLFWYQQALGQGPEFLTYFQNEAQLDKSGLPSDRFFAERPEGSVSTLKIQRTQQEDSAVYLCASSPTNNPGKNIQYFGAGTRLSVL.

The V call is TRBV30, the J call TRBJ1-4; no reliable D call. From germline, CDR1 is GTSNPN and CDR2 SVGIG (reference sequence). Trimming pared 0 bases from V and 8 bases from J, leaving 10 bases between. The CDR3 consists of 13 residues. CDR3 DNA: TGTGCCTGGAGTGTGGGTGCGGAAGAAAAACTGTTTTTT. Its translation is CAWSVGAEEKLFF.

V is TRBV5-1 and J is TRBJ1-1; the match to TRBD1 covers 8 bases. Germline trimming cut 2 bases from V and 4 bases from J; bases unmatched to any gene: 4. Germline CDR1 and CDR2: SGHRS and YFSETQ. The CDR3 runs to 14 residues. The CDR3 bases are TGCGCCAGCAGCTTAAGACAGGGGTCCACTGAAGCTTTCTTT. Amino acids: CASSLRQGSTEAFF. Together with reference TRBV5-1 and TRBJ1-1, the CDR3 gives the full variable domain: KAGVTQTPRYLIKTRGQQVTLSCSPISGHRSVSWYQQTPGQGLQFLFEYFSETQRNKGNFPGRFSGRQFSNSRSEMNVSTLELGDSALYLCASSLRQGSTEAFFGQGTRLTVV.

The CDR3 sequence is CASRTAQDSGNTIYF. The DNA for the CDR3 is TGCGCCAGCAGGACAGCGCAAGACTCTGGAAACACCATATATTTT. The chain carries TRBV5-1 and TRBJ1-3; D might be TRBD1 (5 bases). The germline V gene has CDR1 SGHRS and CDR2 YFSETQ. The CDR3 is 15 amino acids. V was pared by 5 bases and J by 0 bases, with 12 bases between. The whole variable domain, remainder taken from reference TRBV5-1 and TRBJ1-3, is KAGVTQTPRYLIKTRGQQVTLSCSPISGHRSVSWYQQTPGQGLQFLFEYFSETQRNKGNFPGRFSGRQFSNSRSEMNVSTLELGDSALYLCASRTAQDSGNTIYFGEGSWLTVV.

This clone was counted a few times. The chain is built from TRBV6-4 and TRBJ2-1, with D unclear. From germline, CDR1 is MRHNA and CDR2 SNTAGT. The CDR3 extends over 14 amino acids. V was shortened by 4 bases and J by 6 bases, with 13 bases between the two germline ends. The CDR3 sequence: CASSVDLDANEQFF. The DNA of the CDR3 is TGTGCCAGCAGTGTCGATCTAGATGCCAATGAGCAGTTCTTC.

The chain has TRBV5-4 and TRBJ1-3, with D possibly matching TRBD1 (5 bases). The germline gives CDR1 SGHNT, CDR2 YYREEE (reference sequence). This CDR3 has 15 amino acids. Trimming left V 4 bases short and J 0 bases short, with 11 bases between. This CDR3 reads CASSRDPSSGNTIYF. CDR3 nucleotides: TGTGCCAGCAGCCGGGACCCAAGCTCTGGAAACACCATATATTTT.

The sample holds one count of this clone. The genes are TRBV6-6 and TRBJ2-5; D uncertain. V was shortened by 11 bases and J by 4 bases, with 8 bases between the two germline ends. The CDR3 has 10 amino acids. CDR1 is MNHNY and CDR2 is SVGAGI in the germline V gene (reference sequence). The CDR3 DNA sequence: TGTGCCTGCGGTGGAGAGACCCAGTACTTC. It specifies CACGGETQYF.

About this clone itself: Within the sample, other DNA sequences also encode this same CDR3. J is TRBJ2-2 and V is TRBV5-1; D not certain. CDR3 length: 15 residues. Germline values: CDR1 SGHRS, CDR2 YFSETQ. The V and J ends lost 4 bases and 2 bases respectively, with 12 bases between them. CDR3 in amino acids: CASSNQAANTGELFF. CDR3 coding DNA: TGCGCCAGCAGCAATCAGGCCGCAAACACCGGGGAGCTGTTTTTT. The full variable domain, completed using reference TRBV5-1 and TRBJ2-2, is KAGVTQTPRYLIKTRGQQVTLSCSPISGHRSVSWYQQTPGQGLQFLFEYFSETQRNKGNFPGRFSGRQFSNSRSEMNVSTLELGDSALYLCASSNQAANTGELFFGEGSRLTVL.

This clone was seen only a few times. This chain links TRBV20-1 with TRBJ2-5; no clear D. The length of the CDR3 is 11 residues. Germline-derived CDR1 and CDR2 are DFQATT and SNEGSKA (reference sequence). The V and J ends lost 2 bases and 2 bases respectively, with 3 bases between them. The CDR3 region has the DNA TGCAGTGCTAGACGACAAGAGACCCAGTACTTC. It is translated as CSARRQETQYF.